The 8 T cell receptor beta chains in this list originate from one sample, sequenced in a study of blood T cell repertoires in COVID-19 (dated by TCRdb to between 2020 and 2021). The library was prepared using the immunoSEQ multiplex PCR assay. TCRdb stores this immuneACCESS table with in-frame sequences only. Part of the clones is absent; in the studies checked, under half of the shortfall reflects unresolved V genes, and no reason is known for the rest. This sample lists under 150,000 clones; 88% were detected once. The ten largest clones add up to 28% of the sample. Specimen: peripheral blood. These receptors all stem from a human donor in a cohort sampled during active COVID-19.

This chain links TRBV5-1 with TRBJ2-5; D is possibly TRBD2 (6 bases). V lost 1 base to trimming and J lost 5 bases, with 18 bases between them. Germline CDR1 and CDR2: SGHRS and YFSETQ. The CDR3 covers 16 residues. CDR3 bases: TGCGCCAGCAGCTTGCGGGGTAGCGGTAGAGGGGAGACCCAGTACTTC. Translation gives CASSLRGSGRGETQYF.

This chain uses TRBV7-9 with TRBJ1-3; no clear D gene. Looked up from germline, CDR1 is SEHNR and CDR2 is FQNEAQ (reference sequence). Deletions cut 7 bases from V and 1 base from J, with 11 bases between. The CDR3 is 14 residues long. CDR3 nucleotides: TGTGCCAGCACAGCATCCGCATCTGGAAACACCATATATTTT. This encodes CASTASASGNTIYF.

As regards this clone: Different DNA sequences within this sample yield the same CDR3. The chain employs TRBV18 and TRBJ1-2, with D perhaps TRBD1 (5 bases). In germline, CDR1 is KGHSH, CDR2 LQKENI. Trimming cost V 1 base and J 2 bases, with 5 bases left between them. The CDR3 length is 13 residues. The CDR3 region has the DNA TGTGCCAGCTCACCACAGGGGAACTATGGCTACACCTTC. It is translated as CASSPQGNYGYTF. The whole variable domain, remainder taken from reference TRBV18 and TRBJ1-2, is NAGVMQNPRHLVRRRGQEARLRCSPMKGHSHVYWYRQLPEEGLKFMVYLQKENIIDESGMPKERFSAEFPKEGPSILRIQQVVRGDSAAYFCASSPQGNYGYTFGSGTRLTVV.

The genes are TRBV29-1 and TRBJ1-2, with D uncertain. The CDR3 has 14 residues. CDR1 is SQVTM and CDR2 is ANQGSEA in the germline V gene. Trimming shortened V by 1 base and J by 0 bases, and 9 bases separated the two germline ends. CDR3 sequence (DNA): TGCAGCGTTGAAGGGCAGATTTCTAACTATGGCTACACCTTC. Translating it yields CSVEGQISNYGYTF.

This chain connects TRBV5-1 to TRBJ2-2, with 7 nucleotides matching TRBD1. The germline V gene has CDR1 SGHRS and CDR2 YFSETQ. V was clipped by 4 bases and J by 0 bases; unmatched bases: 6. The CDR3 contains 16 residues. The CDR3 DNA reads as TGCGCCAGCAGCCCTGGGGACAGACCGAACACCGGGGAGCTGTTTTTT. Translation gives CASSPGDRPNTGELFF.

This rearrangement joins TRBV13 to TRBJ2-5, with D perhaps TRBD2 (6 bases). This CDR3 is built from 16 residues. Germline loops: CDR1 PRHDT, CDR2 FYEKMQ (reference sequence). The germline V and J ends were trimmed by 4 bases and 5 bases, with 20 bases remaining between them. As DNA, the CDR3 is TGTGCCAGCAGCTCAACCGGGACTTTGAGGCCCGAGACCCAGTACTTC. It translates to CASSSTGTLRPETQYF.

The chain recombines TRBV4-2 with TRBJ1-2, with 8 positions matching TRBD1. This CDR3 has 17 amino acids. V was pared by 0 bases and J by 5 bases, with 11 bases of the junction left unmatched. Per the germline V gene, CDR1 is LGHNA and CDR2 is YNFKEQ. The CDR3 sequence: CASSQDYPTGDGYGYTF. DNA for the CDR3: TGTGCCAGCAGCCAAGATTACCCGACAGGGGATGGATATGGCTACACCTTC.

The rearrangement links TRBV7-6 to TRBJ2-5, with TRBD2 identical over 11 bases. The CDR3 runs 18 residues. Looked up from germline, CDR1 is SGHVS and CDR2 is FNYEAQ. V shed 2 bases and J 1 base; nucleotides not matched to a gene: 9. DNA of the CDR3: TGTGCCAGCAGCTTACTAGCGGGGGGCGGTCTTCCCCAAGAGACCCAGTACTTC. Its translation: CASSLLAGGGLPQETQYF.